This T cell receptor (beta chain) was sequenced for a study of blood T cell repertoires in COVID-19 (dated by TCRdb to 2018 to 2021). Describing the broader study: Collaborator samples came from the United States, Italy and Spain and covered acute and convalescent phases of COVID-19. The prospective study material was composed of cDNA or gDNA derived from T cells, B-cell-depleted T cells, or PBMCs. Subjects who had been exposed to COVID-19, were actively infected with it, or had recovered from it provided the deeply sampled blood TCRbeta repertoires that made up the dataset. The repertoires were released in a freely available public database intended as a resource for research on the immune response to SARS-CoV-2. The samples were drawn from the first 160 participants of the ongoing ImmuneRACE study and from 1,254 subjects provided by 6 global collaborators. Nearly every sample came with metadata listing a de-identified subject ID, COVID-19 status, age in years and sex. HLA class I and class II types, where available, came from metadata supplied by the sample provider rather than from assay-based typing.

The CDR3 runs 13 amino acids, cysteine and phenylalanine included. The DNA shown is the 39-base CDR3, in frame from base 1. The germline V gene yields SNHLY for CDR1 and FYNNEI for CDR2. Ends trimmed: V by 6 bases, J by 5 bases; bases unmatched to a gene: 5. The collaborating institutions used their own protocols to collect whole blood in K2EDTA tubes. Collaborator samples were shipped for TCRbeta analysis as frozen whole blood, isolated PBMCs, or DNA extracted from either sample type. Overall study outcomes, separate from this receptor: The amount of clinical and demographic metadata varied by source and participant and was provided uncurated.

TCRbeta CDR3 regions were amplified from genomic DNA by means of the immunoSEQ Assay, a bias-controlled multiplex PCR. The published analysis was carried out like this. The number of nucleated cells in each sample was estimated by amplification of reference gene primers within the assay. To quantify the absolute abundance of each unique TCRbeta CDR3 rearrangement, sequence reads were collapsed and filtered. For each sample, productive Simpson clonality was calculated as the square root of Simpson's diversity index across productive rearrangements. The table comes from immuneACCESS by way of TCRdb, which keeps in-frame sequences with V and J called. Part of the clones is missing from these tables; in studies checked, under half for an unresolved V gene and the rest for unknown reasons. V and J calls and clone size are those listed in that table; D and trimming were worked out from the DNA. This sample lists about 120,000 clones; 65% to 90% were detected once. Clones ranked in the top ten supply around 27% of the sample.

This clone was seen a single time. Its antigen is unknown. Nothing much larger sits one base from this clone, and base qualities are not available. The chain joins TRBV2 to TRBJ2-5; 8 of the junction bases match TRBD2. The sequenced sample was peripheral blood. This clonotype was obtained from a woman aged 80 or older with acute or convalescent COVID-19. The nucleotide sequence reads TGTGCCAGCAGACGGGGGGGCAGGGAGACCCAGTACTTC. It encodes CASRRGGRETQYF. When the CDR3 is completed using the reference TRBV2 and TRBJ2-5 genes on either side, the full variable domain is EPEVTQTPSHQVTQMGQEVILRCVPISNHLYFYWYRQILGQKVEFLVSFYNNEISEKSEIFDDQFSVERPDGSNFTLKIRSTKLEDSAMYFCASRRGGRETQYFGPGTRLLVL.